This record looks at one TCR beta chain sequence and its context. Its antigen remains unidentified. One base away there is no much larger clone; base qualities are not given. These data belong to a study of Ad26.COV2.S vaccination and SARS-CoV-2 variants (dated by TCRdb to the early 2020s). Some background on the complete study: Vaccine-arm donors came from COV1001, a multicentre, randomized, double-blind, placebo-controlled phase I-IIa trial of Ad26.COV2.S in healthy adults. Ad26.COV2.S was given intramuscularly at 5x10^10 or 1x10^11 viral particles, as a single shot or as two shots 56 days apart. Sequencing of the TCRbeta repertoire served to evaluate the specificity and breadth of SARS-CoV-2-reactive T cell receptors following Ad26.COV2.S vaccination. The TCR-sequenced set comprised around 30 samples: roughly 19 Ad26.COV2.S vaccine recipients, 5 placebo recipients and 8 SARS-CoV-2 convalescent individuals. Trial participants were randomized into five groups of five, in which low-dose or high-dose Ad26.COV2.S was given once or twice, or placebo was given on both occasions. Investigators did not know the trial group allocation while performing experiments and assessing outcomes.

Unmatched junction bases come to 9, with V trimmed by 0 bases and J by 3 bases. The CDR3 covers 17 residues, taking in both the cysteine and the phenylalanine. Only the CDR3 portion is preserved as DNA: 51 bases, with reading frame beginning at the first base. CDR1 and CDR2 are drawn from the germline V gene: SGDLS, YYNGEE. What the work shows at the level of the full study, not this receptor alone: Non-spike TCR breadth was comparable between vaccine and placebo recipients, consistent with the vaccine containing only spike. Higher spike-specific TCR breadth was observed in Ad26.COV2.S recipients than in placebo recipients (P = 0.0014). The study was not powered for comparison of responses between vaccine doses or regimens. Substantial breadth of spike-specific CD8+ and CD4+ T cell responses was reported after vaccination. The authors noted that total T cell responses may have been underestimated by the TCR breadth and depth analyses.

The immunoSEQ Assay was the method used to sequence TCRbeta CDR3 regions. After extraction, genomic DNA underwent amplification by bias-controlled multiplex PCR, followed by high-throughput sequencing. The paper's data handling went like this. To quantify the absolute abundance of every unique TCRbeta CDR3 region, sequences were collapsed and filtered. T cell fraction was estimated by normalizing TCRbeta template counts to usable DNA, which was measured by amplifying reference genes present in all nucleated cells. Repertoire TCRs were annotated as SARS-CoV-2-specific by exact matching of V gene, CDR3 amino acid sequence and J gene to a known reactive TCR set. The reference SARS-CoV-2 TCR set was derived from MIRA and filtered for enrichment in COVID-19-positive ImmuneCODE repertoires, a step that removed public or cross-reactive TCRs. Using the MIRA antigens, annotated TCRs were further analysed by specific ORF or by position within an ORF. Depth was the summed frequency of annotated unique rearrangements, while breadth was defined as annotated unique rearrangements over total unique productive rearrangements. Two-sided Wilcoxon rank-sum tests were used to compare TCR breadth between groups. Held by TCRdb, this immuneACCESS table contains in-frame sequences only and omits some clones. Under half of the omission traces to an unresolved V gene where checked; the cause of the rest is unknown. The V and J calls and clone size are taken from that table; D and trimming were inferred from the DNA. A total of about 330,000 clones appear in this sample, 85% to 90% of them only once. 4.5% to 5.5% of the sample belongs to the ten largest clones.

The treatment or condition label, read with the paper, signifies: 15 to 20 received Ad26.COV2.S at low or high dose, single or two shots; about 5 received placebo; per-sample allocation not given. Repertoires of vaccine and placebo recipients were sequenced from samples collected on day 63 after the first injection. In Cohort 1b, about 25 adults aged 18-55 years were enrolled at a single site in Boston, USA, between 29 July and 7 August 2020. Ad26.COV2.S was a replication-incompetent adenovirus type 26 vector expressing a prefusion-stabilized SARS-CoV-2 spike protein from the original Wuhan strain.

The sample consisted of peripheral blood, taken in a trial of Ad26.COV2.S vaccine versus placebo. Rearrangement joined TRBV9 to TRBJ2-3; TRBD2 agrees with 8 junctional bases. This clonotype originated in a person between 18 and 65 years old who received the Ad26.COV2.S COVID-19 vaccine or a placebo. The DNA reads as follows: TGTGCCAGCAGCGTAGCTCTTATGGGACTAGAAACAGATACGCAGTATTTT. It translates as CASSVALMGLETDTQYF. The reference TRBV9 and TRBJ2-3 proteins fill in what lies around the CDR3, so the full variable domain reads DSGVTQTPKHLITATGQRVTLRCSPRSGDLSVYWYQQSLDQGLQFLIQYYNGEERAKGNILERFSAQQFPDLHSELNLSSLELGDSALYFCASSVALMGLETDTQYFGPGTRLTVL.